This T cell receptor (beta chain) was sequenced in a study of graft-versus-host responses after intestinal transplantation. For the study at large: Every recipient had anti-thymocyte globulin induction and around 3 years of tacrolimus plus steroids.

Points from the study as a whole: Recipient marrow harbored GvH clones, some of which surfaced first in ileum or blood. Graft-donor T cell macrochimerism in patients accompanied high graft-versus-host to host-versus-graft clonal ratios in allografts.

The posterior iliac crest or another chosen site supplied post-transplant bone marrow aspirates. Using immunoSEQ multiplex PCR, the repertoire was profiled, and TCRdb retains in-frame clones only, with some absent. The sample lists some 14,000 clones; about 89% were seen once. This CDR3 spans 15 amino acids. Trimming cost V 4 bases and J 3 bases, with 16 bases left between them. Germline lookup yields CDR1 SGHAT and CDR2 FQNNGV. About this clone itself: The target antigen is unknown.

The specimen comprised bone marrow, sampled about 120 days after intestinal transplantation. J is TRBJ2-7 and V is TRBV11-2; possibly TRBD1 or TRBD2 for D (5 bases each). The receptor was isolated from a human patient who received an intestinal transplant, so some T cells may come from the graft donor. The chain's CDR3 is CASSYEGLPFYEQYF. Written as DNA, the CDR3 is TGTGCCAGCAGCTACGAGGGGCTACCATTCTACGAGCAGTACTTC.